This T cell receptor (beta chain) was identified during a study of beta chain features in type 1 diabetes. Whole-study context: The examined sorted cells totaled over 85,000,000 across samples.

Points on this clone: Its antigen is not identified.

Expressed TCRB transcripts got sequenced, as all isolated RNA was reverse transcribed. Assay: immunoSEQ multiplex PCR; the TCRdb copy retains only in-frame clones and omits some. The repertoire holds hundreds of thousands of clones, with roughly 9% as singletons. Trimming took 8 bases from V and 0 from J, leaving 17 bases between them. CDR3 length: 16 residues. Germline V gene data show CDR1 as SGHTA and CDR2 as FQGNSA. Per donor, one heparinised blood draw averaged about 100 mL. Sorted populations all exceeded 95% purity. Overall study findings and caveats: A PCR bias possibly favoring shorter templates would apply equally to patients and controls. Shortening of TCRB CDR3s, moderate but significant, appeared in all four CD4+ subsets of Type 1 diabetes patients.

The sequencing input was central memory CD4+ T cells from blood. V is TRBV7-2 and J is TRBJ2-1, with D hard to call. The sequence derives from a man aged 30 to 39 with type 1 diabetes. As DNA, the CDR3 is TGTGCCAGCGGAGAGGCAAAGACAAGCTCCTACAATGAGCAGTTCTTC. It codes for CASGEAKTSSYNEQFF. Filled out from reference TRBV7-2 and TRBJ2-1, the complete variable domain reads GAGVSQSPSNKVTEKGKDVELRCDPISGHTALYWYRQSLGQGLEFLIYFQGNSAPDKSGLPSDRFSAERTGGSVSTLTIQRTQQEDSAVYLCASGEAKTSSYNEQFFGPGTRLTVL.